The rows below give T cell receptor beta chains drawn from one sample of a study of glioma-infiltrating T cells. TCRdb reanalysed the multiplex PCR reads using MiXCR and keeps one entry per CDR3 protein. The data show approximately 400,000 distinct CDR3 sequences, 35% to 45% seen once. Sequencing was done on a sample of glioma tissue, nonneoplastic brain tissue, or PBMCs (not recorded which). These receptors were obtained from a human donor with low-grade glioma or glioblastoma, undergoing nonglioma brain surgery, or in good health (not recorded which). CDR3s include the opening cysteine and the closing phenylalanine or tryptophan. D genes are given only for firm matches. The size entry is marked missing in some rows and otherwise reads once, few, many or a size class.

J gene	V gene	D gene	clone size	CDR3 protein	CDR3 DNA
TRBJ2-1	TRBV28	-	-	CASSFDLAILTPF	TGTGCCAGCAGTTTTGATCTAGCGATTCTAACCCCCTTC
TRBJ2-7	TRBV20-1	TRBD2	-	CSARPGTIGSYEQYF	TGCAGTGCTAGACCCGGGACTATCGGCTCCTACGAGCAGTACTTC
TRBJ2-3	TRBV28	TRBD2	many	CASSETGLAGGTYSDTQYF	TGTGCCAGCAGCGAAACTGGACTAGCGGGAGGGACTTACTCAGATACGCAGTATTTT
TRBJ2-7	TRBV6-1	TRBD1	-	CASSEFGTALRIEQYF	TGTGCCAGCAGTGAATTCGGGACAGCCTTACGAATAGAGCAGTACTTC
TRBJ2-1	TRBV18	TRBD2	few	CASSPPGLALGKQFF	TGTGCCAGCTCACCACCGGGACTAGCCTTAGGAAAGCAGTTCTTC
TRBJ2-3	TRBV7-3	TRBD2	-	CASSLGSGRSDTQYF	TGTGCCAGCAGCTTAGGAAGCGGGAGGTCAGATACGCAGTATTTT
TRBJ2-1	TRBV10-2	-	-	CASSDPGTLEQFF	TGCGCCAGCAGTGACCCCGGGACTCTTGAGCAGTTCTTC
TRBJ2-3	TRBV20-1	TRBD2	few	CSVQGSSGRVGTDTQYF	TGCAGTGTTCAAGGGTCTAGCGGGAGGGTTGGGACAGATACGCAGTATTTT
TRBJ1-3	TRBV7-2	-	few	CASSLAHTGNTIYF	TGTGCCAGCAGCTTAGCCCATACTGGAAACACCATATATTTT
TRBJ2-1	TRBV20-1	-	-	CSAIRGVGEQFF	TGCAGTGCTATCCGCGGGGTCGGTGAGCAGTTCTTC
TRBJ2-7	TRBV5-4	-	-	CASSHGRAGSQRQYF	TGCGCCAGCAGCCACGGCAGAGCAGGATCTCAGAGGCAGTACTTC
TRBJ1-1	TRBV7-9	-	-	CASSTRRGTEAFF	TGTGCCAGCAGCACTAGACGGGGCACTGAAGCTTTCTTT
TRBJ1-1	TRBV2	-	-	CASSEVAYAEAFF	TGTGCCAGCAGTGAGGTCGCGTACGCTGAAGCTTTCTTT
TRBJ2-1	TRBV20-1	-	-	CSARSYNEQFF	TGCAGTGCTCGAAGCTACAATGAGCAGTTCTTC
TRBJ1-2	TRBV4-1	TRBD1	-	CASSFRDRDVGGYTF	TGCGCCAGCAGCTTCCGGGACAGGGACGTCGGCGGCTACACCTTC
TRBJ2-3	TRBV20-1	-	-	CSARERRVTDTQYF	TGCAGTGCTAGAGAGCGGAGGGTCACAGATACGCAGTATTTT
TRBJ2-1	TRBV6-2/TRBV6-3	TRBD2	-	CASCREGPLWNEQFF	TGTGCCAGTTGTCGGGAGGGCCCTCTCTGGAATGAGCAGTTCTTC
TRBJ2-7	TRBV6-1	-	few	CASSLSGGQEQYF	TGTGCCAGCAGCCTTTCGGGGGGCCAGGAGCAGTACTTC
TRBJ2-3	TRBV4-3	TRBD2	-	CASSQSSGREDTQYF	TGCGCCAGCAGCCAATCTAGCGGGAGGGAAGATACGCAGTATTTT
TRBJ2-6	TRBV28	-	many	CASSLWGSGSGANVLTF	TGTGCCAGCAGTTTATGGGGGAGTGGGTCCGGGGCCAACGTCCTGACTTTC
TRBJ1-5	TRBV19	TRBD1	few	CASSTGGQATLSNQPQHF	TGTGCCAGTAGTACCGGTGGACAGGCCACTCTAAGCAATCAGCCCCAGCATTTT
TRBJ2-5	TRBV20-1	TRBD1	-	CSALPATGQGFQETQYF	TGCAGTGCTCTCCCAGCCACTGGACAGGGTTTCCAAGAGACCCAGTACTTC
TRBJ2-1	TRBV29-1	-	few	CSVEGVGGVGVEQFF	TGCAGCGTTGAAGGGGTCGGTGGAGTAGGGGTTGAGCAGTTCTTC
TRBJ2-7	TRBV6-1	-	-	CASSHAGSGYEQYF	TGTGCCAGCAGCCACGCTGGAAGCGGTTACGAGCAGTACTTC
TRBJ2-7	TRBV4-2	TRBD1	-	CASSPTAGTGPYEQYF	TGTGCCAGCAGCCCCACTGCCGGGACAGGGCCCTACGAGCAGTACTTC
TRBJ1-2	TRBV6-1	TRBD1	-	CASAGTEGVYGYTF	TGTGCCAGCGCCGGGACAGAGGGGGTCTATGGCTACACCTTC
TRBJ2-7	TRBV28	TRBD2	-	CASSFASGLAGVEQYF	TGTGCCAGCAGTTTCGCGTCGGGGCTAGCGGGAGTCGAGCAGTACTTC
TRBJ1-1	TRBV20-1	-	-	CSARDSTGRKAEAFF	TGCAGTGCTAGAGATTCTACAGGGAGAAAGGCTGAAGCTTTCTTT
TRBJ2-7	TRBV6-2/TRBV6-3	-	-	CASSYGNTGERIYEQYF	TGTGCCAGCAGTTACGGGAATACCGGGGAGCGCATCTACGAGCAGTACTTC
TRBJ2-7	TRBV29-1	-	-	CSVVSSYEQYF	TGCAGCGTTGTGAGTTCCTACGAGCAGTACTTC
TRBJ2-1	TRBV19	-	-	CASKGWRDSYSEQFF	TGTGCCAGTAAGGGATGGAGGGACTCCTACAGTGAGCAGTTCTTC
TRBJ1-2	TRBV20-1	-	few	CSFRASNYGYTF	TGCAGCTTCCGGGCCTCTAACTATGGCTACACCTTC
TRBJ1-5	TRBV20-1	TRBD1	-	CSATTGAGNQPQHF	TGCAGTGCTACTACAGGGGCAGGCAATCAGCCCCAGCATTTT
TRBJ2-7	TRBV7-2	TRBD2	few	CASSLEGTTSYEQYF	TGTGCCAGCAGCTTAGAGGGGACTACCTCCTACGAGCAGTACTTC
TRBJ2-7	TRBV6-2/TRBV6-3	TRBD2	many	CASSLTSGSTPHEQYF	TGTGCCAGCAGCCTCACTAGCGGGAGTACCCCCCACGAGCAGTACTTC
TRBJ2-2	TRBV7-2	TRBD2	-	CASGVGLVSPGELFF	TGTGCCAGCGGCGTGGGACTAGTTAGTCCCGGGGAGCTGTTTTTT
TRBJ2-1	TRBV7-9	-	-	CASSPRTNKGKDEQFF	TGTGCCAGTAGCCCAAGGACCAACAAGGGTAAGGATGAGCAGTTCTTC
TRBJ2-1	TRBV10-3	-	few	CAITLDLNNEQFF	TGTGCCATCACTCTGGACCTTAACAATGAGCAGTTCTTC
TRBJ1-1	TRBV24-1	-	many	CATSGGGPNQAFF	TGTGCCACCAGTGGGGGGGGACCGAACCAAGCTTTCTTT
TRBJ2-7	TRBV12-3/TRBV12-4	-	-	CASTLKGPAYEQYF	TGTGCCAGCACTCTTAAAGGTCCAGCCTACGAGCAGTACTTC
TRBJ2-3	TRBV27	-	many	CASSPLRYTDTQYF	TGTGCCAGCAGCCCCCTTCGGTACACAGATACGCAGTATTTT